This T cell receptor (beta chain) was captured in a study of T cells after posttransplantation cyclophosphamide. About this clone itself: Its antigen remains unidentified.

This CDR3 is built from 14 residues. Per germline, CDR1 SGHTA and CDR2 FQGNSA. V was cut by 3 bases and J by 0 bases, with 9 bases left in between. The repertoire was sequenced with immunoSEQ multiplex PCR; TCRdb's copy has only in-frame clones and lacks some. Among roughly 20,000 clones listed, over 95% were seen once. Study-level points and caveats: Tissue-infiltrating T cells from skin or gut overlapped little with blood T cells. Later blood repertoires were often dominated by clones from the donor CD8+ memory compartment.

Cells defined as naive were viable CD3+CD4+ or CD3+CD8+ and CCR7+CD45RA+CD45RO-CD95-CD27+CD28+. Peripheral blood was collected from the related graft donor on the marrow donation day. The TCR sequence derives from a man in his forties in good health, CMV-negative, and a related stem cell transplant donor. Sequencing used naive CD4+ T cells sorted from PBMCs. J is TRBJ2-7 and V is TRBV7-2; the D gene is possibly TRBD2 (6 bases). For the CDR3, the DNA is TGTGCCAGCAGCTTTCAGCGGGCCTCCTACGAGCAGTACTTC. Protein product: CASSFQRASYEQYF.